These 26 T cell receptor beta chains were sequenced from one sample in a study of cytomegalovirus exposure and HLA in healthy donors. PCR used 60 Vbeta primers and 13 Jbeta primers. Sequencing used immunoSEQ multiplex PCR; TCRdb keeps in-frame clones, though not all of them. Its table records around 97,000 clones. The sequenced sample consisted of PBMCs. These TCRs come from a man between 35 and 55 years old in good health and CMV-seronegative.

This chain links TRBV6-1 with TRBJ1-5; perhaps TRBD1 as D (6 bases). V was pared by 1 base and J by 6 bases, with 13 bases between. Germline CDR1 and CDR2: MNHNS and SASEGT. The CDR3 has 15 residues. This chain's CDR3 is CASSEVAVGGQPQHF. DNA of the CDR3: TGTGCCAGCAGTGAAGTCGCAGTAGGGGGTCAGCCCCAGCATTTT.

The gene calls are TRBV5-4 and TRBJ2-7; D is possibly TRBD2 (6 bases). CDR3 size: 14 residues. Trimming shortened V by 4 bases and J by 1 base, and 12 bases separated the two germline ends. Germline V CDR1 and CDR2: SGHNT, YYREEE (reference sequence). CDR3 sequence reads: CASSPQEGSYEQYF. CDR3 in DNA: TGTGCCAGCAGCCCACAGGAGGGTTCCTACGAGCAGTACTTC.

The rearrangement links TRBV19 to TRBJ1-5; D ambiguous. CDR1 and CDR2 from the germline V gene are LNHDA and SQIVND (reference sequence). This CDR3 is built from 13 residues. Trimming shortened V by 4 bases and J by 6 bases, and 10 bases separated the two germline ends. CDR3 in DNA: TGTGCCAGTAGTAGTCCCGGGAGTCAGCCCCAGCATTTT. This encodes CASSSPGSQPQHF.

V usage is TRBV30 and J usage is TRBJ2-7; D gene uncertain. CDR3 length equals 11 residues. CDR1 and CDR2 from the germline V gene are GTSNPN and SVGIG (reference sequence). Deletions cut 8 bases from V and 4 bases from J, with 12 bases between. CDR3 amino acids: CAGLTEYEQYF. DNA of the CDR3: TGTGCCGGTTTAACAGAATACGAGCAGTACTTC.

The rearrangement links TRBV6-4 to TRBJ1-2; possible D gene TRBD1, 6 bases. Germline CDR1 is MRHNA and CDR2 is SNTAGT. Between the trimmed V and J ends, which lost 2 bases and 2 bases, there was a span of 30 bases. CDR3 length: 21 amino acids. Written as DNA, the CDR3 is TGTGCCAGCAGTGACAAATACTGGGAGAGAGGCCCGGGACATAGGAACTATGGCTACACCTTC. It specifies CASSDKYWERGPGHRNYGYTF.

J is TRBJ2-3 and V is TRBV7-9; D perhaps matches TRBD1 (5 bases). Trimming took off 3 bases at V and 0 bases at J, with 13 bases between the two ends. CDR1 and CDR2 (germline): SEHNR, FQNEAQ (reference sequence). This CDR3 comprises 16 residues. The CDR3 spells CASSFGRVGSTDTQYF. The CDR3 bases are TGTGCCAGCAGCTTTGGCAGGGTGGGAAGCACAGATACGCAGTATTTT.

J is TRBJ2-2 and V is TRBV6-5; D gene ambiguous. Trimming pared 7 bases from V and 0 bases from J, leaving 6 bases between. The CDR3 sequence is 13 residues long. The germline V gene has CDR1 MNHEY and CDR2 SVGAGI. CDR3 DNA sequence: TGTGCCAGCACTTTTCCGAACACCGGGGAGCTGTTTTTT. Its translation: CASTFPNTGELFF.

The rearrangement joins TRBV13 to TRBJ1-2, with 9 bases that match TRBD1. This CDR3 is 15 amino acids long. The V gene end was trimmed by 0 bases and the J gene end by 3 bases; junction bases not matched to a gene: 2. Germline V gene data show CDR1 as PRHDT and CDR2 as FYEKMQ (reference sequence). The CDR3 DNA is TGTGCCAGCAGCTTAGGGACAGGGGGTCACTATGGCTACACCTTC. Encoded protein: CASSLGTGGHYGYTF.

This sequence joins TRBV7-9 and TRBJ2-1, with TRBD2 identical over 9 bases. This CDR3 region has 15 residues. CDR1 SEHNR and CDR2 FQNEAQ come from the germline V gene (reference sequence). J was trimmed by 9 bases and V by 5 bases; bases with no gene match: 11. The CDR3 is CASSQGIAGDSEQFF. CDR3 DNA sequence: TGTGCCAGCAGCCAGGGGATAGCGGGAGACAGTGAGCAGTTCTTC.

This sequence joins TRBV4-1 and TRBJ2-5, with a tentative D call TRBD2 (7 bases). The end of the DNA aligns better with TRBJ2-7, so the J call may be wrong. There are 16 residues in the CDR3. Germline assignment: CDR1 MGHRA and CDR2 YSYEKL. CDR3 coding DNA: TGCGCCAGCAGCCAAGAGGGGGGCGGGAGTCAATACGAGCAGTACTTC. It encodes CASSQEGGGSQYEQYF.

This clone is classed as medium-sized by frequency. The chain carries TRBV27 and TRBJ1-5; D is undetermined. The CDR3 spans 12 residues. Germline V gene sequence: CDR1 MNHEY, CDR2 SMNVEV (reference sequence). V shed 6 bases and J shed 4 bases, with 7 bases lying between them. The CDR3 here is CASRTGNQPQHF. CDR3 sequence (DNA): TGTGCCAGCAGAACGGGGAATCAGCCCCAGCATTTT.

The rearrangement links TRBV5-1 to TRBJ2-1; D remains ambiguous. This CDR3 is 15 amino acids long. Germline CDR1 and CDR2: SGHRS and YFSETQ. V lost 1 base to trimming and J lost 2 bases, with 10 bases between them. CDR3 sequence (DNA): TGCGCCAGCAGCTTGCTGGCGGAAACCTACAATGAGCAGTTCTTC. It translates to CASSLLAETYNEQFF.

V usage is TRBV5-1 and J usage is TRBJ1-2; D call uncertain. The V end lost 1 base, the J end lost 3 bases, and 19 bases lay between the germline ends. The germline V gene has CDR1 SGHRS and CDR2 YFSETQ. The CDR3 contains 17 residues. As DNA, the CDR3 is TGCGCCAGCAGCTTGTCCACCACCCCGGGAGGAGACTATGGCTACACCTTC. Translating gives CASSLSTTPGGDYGYTF.

The chain uses TRBV27 and TRBJ2-6; TRBD1 is a possible D gene (6 bases). Germline values: CDR1 MNHEY, CDR2 SMNVEV (reference sequence). CDR3 length: 18 amino acids. Trimming removed 3 bases from V and 0 bases from J, with 15 bases in between. CDR3 DNA sequence: TGTGCCAGCAGTTTTCGGTCAGGGGAACACTCTGGGGCCAACGTCCTGACTTTC. It translates to CASSFRSGEHSGANVLTF.

The genes are TRBV9 and TRBJ2-3; 10 nucleotides align to TRBD2. Looked up from germline, CDR1 is SGDLS and CDR2 is YYNGEE. The CDR3 is made up of 16 amino acids. J was trimmed by 2 bases and V by 0 bases; bases with no gene match: 3. The CDR3 spells CASSVASGGVTDTQYF. The CDR3 region has the DNA TGTGCCAGCAGCGTAGCCAGCGGGGGGGTCACAGATACGCAGTATTTT.

J is TRBJ1-4 and V is TRBV4-3, with D possibly matching TRBD1 (5 bases). Germline V gives CDR1 LGHNA, CDR2 YSLEER. CDR3 length: 14 amino acids. V shed 3 bases and J shed 7 bases, with 12 bases lying between them. The CDR3, as DNA: TGCGCCAGCAGCCATAAGGCCGGGGGTGAAAAACTGTTTTTT. Encoded protein: CASSHKAGGEKLFF.

V and J are TRBV19 and TRBJ1-5; D is unclear. V dropped 2 bases and J dropped 9 bases, with 11 bases sitting between them. The CDR3 is 13 residues long. Germline V CDR1 and CDR2: LNHDA, SQIVND (reference sequence). In DNA form, the CDR3 reads TGTGCCAGTAGTATATCGACTGAGGCGCCCCAGCATTTT. It is translated as CASSISTEAPQHF.

This rearrangement joins TRBV27 to TRBJ2-7; 10 nucleotides agree with TRBD1. The germline V gene has CDR1 MNHEY and CDR2 SMNVEV (reference sequence). V lost 7 bases, J lost 4 bases, and 4 bases stayed unmatched. The CDR3 spans 13 residues. CDR3 amino acids: CASTGQGSYEQYF. In DNA, the CDR3 is TGTGCCAGCACGGGACAGGGGTCTTACGAGCAGTACTTC.

The rearrangement links TRBV10-1 to TRBJ2-5; a possible D gene is TRBD1 (6 bases). Near its end, the DNA agrees better with TRBJ2-7, so the J call may be wrong. There are 13 residues in the CDR3. Germline loops: CDR1 WNHNN, CDR2 SYGVQD (reference sequence). The CDR3 loop reads CASSEGQTYEQYF. For the CDR3, the DNA is TGCGCCAGCAGTGAGGGACAGACCTACGAGCAGTACTTC.

The chain couples TRBV7-9 to TRBJ2-1; 10 positions match TRBD2. The V segment lost 4 bases and the J segment 7 bases; nucleotides outside the gene matches: 7. In germline, CDR1 is SEHNR, CDR2 FQNEAQ (reference sequence). The CDR3 length is 15 residues. CDR3 DNA sequence: TGTGCCAGCAGCTCCCGGACTAGCGGAGGAAATGAGCAGTTCTTC. This sequence encodes CASSSRTSGGNEQFF.

The genes are TRBV9 and TRBJ2-1; D not resolved. The CDR3 covers 15 residues. V shed 0 bases and J shed 9 bases, with 16 bases lying between them. Germline V gene lookup returns CDR1 SGDLS and CDR2 YYNGEE. The CDR3, as DNA: TGTGCCAGCAGCGTAGGTCTCCCGAGCGATGGTGAGCAGTTCTTC. Protein: CASSVGLPSDGEQFF.

To note about this clone: The sample carries other DNA sequences with the same CDR3. The chain uses TRBV11-3 and TRBJ2-1; 10 bases line up with TRBD2. Germline lookup yields CDR1 SGHNT and CDR2 YENEEA. V was clipped by 1 base and J by 3 bases; unmatched bases: 3. The CDR3 length is 16 residues. CDR3 loop: CASSLGASGSYNEQFF. For the CDR3, the DNA is TGTGCCAGCAGCTTAGGGGCTAGCGGGAGCTACAATGAGCAGTTCTTC.

The chain is built from TRBV18 and TRBJ2-3, with 8 positions matching TRBD2. The CDR3 spans 15 residues. The trim removed 2 bases at V and 4 bases at J, leaving 5 bases unmatched. Germline V lookup: CDR1 KGHSH, CDR2 LQKENI. The CDR3 DNA reads TGTGCCAGCTCACCAAGAAGCGGGAGCGCAGATACGCAGTATTTT. This codes for CASSPRSGSADTQYF.

This sequence joins TRBV7-9 and TRBJ2-1; a weak D match, TRBD1 (6 bases). Between the trimmed V and J ends, which lost 11 bases and 0 bases, there was a span of 14 bases. Germline loops: CDR1 SEHNR, CDR2 FQNEAQ (reference sequence). The CDR3 runs to 14 residues. CDR3 region: CAVGQLSSYNEQFF. The CDR3 bases are TGTGCCGTCGGACAGCTGAGCTCCTACAATGAGCAGTTCTTC.

This chain links TRBV5-1 with TRBJ1-1; perhaps TRBD1 as D (5 bases). CDR1 and CDR2 (germline): SGHRS, YFSETQ. The CDR3 has 14 residues. V was cut by 3 bases and J by 2 bases, with 11 bases left in between. The CDR3 sequence: CASSWGDRNTEAFF. The CDR3 region has the DNA TGCGCCAGCAGCTGGGGCGACAGAAACACTGAAGCTTTCTTT.

The V gene is TRBV4-1, the J gene TRBJ1-2; TRBD1 matches at 8 bases. The V gene end was trimmed by 4 bases and the J gene end by 7 bases; junction bases not matched to a gene: 5. This CDR3 contains 13 residues. Germline CDR1 and CDR2: MGHRA and YSYEKL. CDR3 DNA sequence: TGCGCCAGCAGCCCCGGGACAGGTGGTGGCTACACCTTC. Its translation: CASSPGTGGGYTF.